The next 26 T cell receptor beta chains were all read from a single sample in a study of cytomegalovirus exposure and HLA in healthy donors. The PCR was carried out with 60 Vbeta primers and 13 Jbeta primers. Using immunoSEQ multiplex PCR, the repertoire was profiled, and TCRdb retains in-frame clones only, with some absent. The table lists about 130,000 clones, 80% of them singletons. The sequencing input was PBMCs. All receptors come from a male donor in good health and CMV-seronegative.

The chain is built from TRBV7-3 and TRBJ1-2; D remains ambiguous. This CDR3 comprises 14 residues. Germline assignment: CDR1 SGHTA and CDR2 FQGTGA. Trimming left V 5 bases short and J 4 bases short, with 14 bases between. The CDR3 region has the DNA TGTGCCAGCAGCGAAGAGGCAGTTTCCTATGGCTACACCTTC. This codes for CASSEEAVSYGYTF.

In this sample, this clone turned up once. The chain recombines TRBV29-1 with TRBJ1-1; 8 nucleotides agree with TRBD1. J was trimmed by 5 bases and V by 0 bases; bases with no gene match: 5. Germline lookup yields CDR1 SQVTM and CDR2 ANQGSEA. The CDR3 length is 14 residues. Here the CDR3 reads CSVEDGTGLTEAFF. The CDR3 region has the DNA TGCAGCGTTGAAGATGGGACAGGATTGACTGAAGCTTTCTTT.

The chain couples TRBV5-1 to TRBJ2-7; weak D call: TRBD1 (6 bases). CDR1 and CDR2 (germline): SGHRS, YFSETQ. V was cut by 0 bases and J by 3 bases, with 10 bases left in between. The CDR3 covers 14 residues. The CDR3 loop reads CASSLAAGVYEQYF. CDR3 in DNA: TGCGCCAGCAGCTTGGCGGCAGGGGTCTACGAGCAGTACTTC.

The chain recombines TRBV11-1 with TRBJ2-1; 8 bases line up with TRBD2. The CDR3 is 16 residues long. Germline values: CDR1 SGHAT, CDR2 FQDESV (reference sequence). After removal of 1 base from V and 6 bases from J, the junction contained 8 bases not matched to a gene. The CDR3 spells CASSLEIAGGGNEQFF. CDR3 sequence (DNA): TGTGCCAGCAGCTTAGAGATCGCCGGGGGGGGCAATGAGCAGTTCTTC.

This clone was seen a few times. This sequence joins TRBV19 and TRBJ2-5; D remains ambiguous. CDR1 is LNHDA and CDR2 is SQIVND in the germline V gene (reference sequence). Trimming cost V 0 bases and J 1 base, with 9 bases left between them. The CDR3 is 15 residues long. The CDR3 loop is CASSIEVGIQETQYF. CDR3 nucleotide sequence: TGTGCCAGTAGTATAGAGGTCGGTATCCAAGAGACCCAGTACTTC.

The chain carries TRBV5-1 and TRBJ2-7; 11 bases agree with TRBD1. V trimming: 5 bases; J trimming: 6 bases; junction bases outside the gene matches: 4. The CDR3 contains 13 residues. The germline V gene has CDR1 SGHRS and CDR2 YFSETQ. CDR3 nucleotide sequence: TGCGCCAGCAGGCCCGGGACAGGGGGCGAGCAGTACTTC. Translation: CASRPGTGGEQYF.

CDR3 region: CASSGTGTGDLNYGYTF. In DNA form, the CDR3 reads TGTGCCAGCAGCGGAACCGGGACAGGGGACCTTAACTATGGCTACACCTTC. The rearrangement links TRBV9 to TRBJ1-2; TRBD1 agrees at 10 bases. Germline CDR1 SGDLS, CDR2 YYNGEE. Trimming at V came to 3 bases and at J to 1 base, leaving 9 bases not matched to a gene. The CDR3 runs to 17 residues.

This chain connects TRBV18 to TRBJ1-1; D unresolved. This CDR3 comprises 17 residues. V gave up 1 base and J gave up 0 bases, with 15 bases separating them. Germline V CDR1 and CDR2: KGHSH, LQKENI. This chain's CDR3 is CASSPQHGRLMNTEAFF. For the CDR3, the DNA is TGTGCCAGCTCACCACAGCACGGGAGGTTGATGAACACTGAAGCTTTCTTT.

The CDR3 nucleotides read TGTGCCAGCAGCCAAGATACCGGGACAGGGGGCTACGAGCAGTACTTC. Translated, it gives CASSQDTGTGGYEQYF. The chain combines TRBV4-2 with TRBJ2-7, with 11 bases identical to TRBD1. V shed 0 bases and J 3 bases; nucleotides not matched to a gene: 4. The CDR3 is made up of 16 amino acids. Germline CDR1 reads LGHNA; CDR2 reads YNFKEQ.

This chain connects TRBV19 to TRBJ1-1; 8 bases are a match to TRBD1. Unmatched junction bases numbered 17, after V lost 10 bases and J lost 4 bases. Germline CDR1 and CDR2: LNHDA and SQIVND (reference sequence). CDR3 length: 16 residues. Here the CDR3 reads CATNGQGRIGGTEAFF. The CDR3 region has the DNA TGTGCCACTAACGGACAGGGAAGAATTGGGGGCACTGAAGCTTTCTTT.

This clone appeared once. This rearrangement joins TRBV2 to TRBJ1-1; the D is unclear. Trimming took 5 bases from V and 0 from J, leaving 10 bases between them. CDR1 SNHLY and CDR2 FYNNEI come from the germline V gene. The CDR3 loop spans 14 amino acids. The CDR3 bases are TGTGCCAGCAGTATGACACCCGTGAACACTGAAGCTTTCTTT. Translated: CASSMTPVNTEAFF.

This rearrangement joins TRBV7-9 to TRBJ2-5, with 9 nucleotides matching TRBD1. The end of the DNA is better explained by TRBJ2-7, so the J call may be wrong. The V gene's germline CDR1 is SEHNR and CDR2 FQNEAQ (reference sequence). The CDR3 runs 14 residues. CDR3 sequence: CASSTTGGGYEQYF. Written as DNA, the CDR3 is TGTGCCAGCAGCACAACAGGGGGCGGCTACGAGCAGTACTTC.

The chain employs TRBV28 and TRBJ2-2; 8 bases fit TRBD2. This CDR3 spans 14 amino acids. Germline assignment: CDR1 MDHEN and CDR2 SYDVKM. The junction had 0 bases not matched to a gene; V was cut back by 3 bases and J by 3 bases. The CDR3 coding sequence is TGTGCCAGCAGTTTCGGGGGGGACACCGGGGAGCTGTTTTTT. It is translated as CASSFGGDTGELFF.

The CDR3 DNA is TGTGCCAGCAGTTTTTGGCAGGGCTCCTACGAGCAGTACTTC. Translating it yields CASSFWQGSYEQYF. The chain has TRBV28 and TRBJ2-7; D may be TRBD1 (5 bases). Germline values: CDR1 MDHEN, CDR2 SYDVKM. The CDR3 totals 14 residues. V was trimmed by 3 bases and J by 0 bases, leaving 9 bases between them.

The chain carries TRBV15 and TRBJ1-3; a possible D gene is TRBD1 (5 bases). CDR1 and CDR2 (germline): LNHNV, YYDKDF (reference sequence). CDR3 length: 21 residues. V was cut by 0 bases and J by 0 bases, with 24 bases left in between. The CDR3 here is CATSRDRGSLPFLHSGNTIYF. The DNA for the CDR3 is TGTGCCACCAGCAGAGATCGGGGGTCGCTCCCATTTCTACACTCTGGAAACACCATATATTTT.

This chain links TRBV25-1 with TRBJ1-3; D gene unclear. Trimming removed 3 bases at V and 3 bases at J, with 9 bases between. From germline, CDR1 is MGHDK and CDR2 SYGVNS. The CDR3 has 14 amino acids. CDR3 amino acids: CASSDAGSGNTIYF. CDR3 DNA sequence: TGTGCCAGCAGTGATGCGGGTAGTGGAAACACCATATATTTT.

This rearrangement joins TRBV30 to TRBJ1-4, with unresolved D. Trimming stripped 4 bases from V and 8 bases from J, with 17 bases between. CDR3 size: 14 residues. CDR1 and CDR2 from the germline V gene are GTSNPN and SVGIG (reference sequence). CDR3 protein: CAWTGGSLGEKLFF. The CDR3 coding sequence is TGTGCCTGGACGGGAGGGAGTTTAGGGGAAAAACTGTTTTTT.

This clone has more than one count but fewer than ten. CDR3 amino acids: CASSVAVHFQETQYF. The CDR3, as DNA: TGTGCCAGCAGCGTAGCAGTCCATTTCCAAGAGACCCAGTACTTC. V gene TRBV9 combines with J gene TRBJ2-5, with D unclear. Germline lookup yields CDR1 SGDLS and CDR2 YYNGEE. V lost 0 bases to trimming and J lost 1 base, with 10 bases between them. There are 15 residues in the CDR3.

The chain combines TRBV5-5 with TRBJ2-7, with a possible D match to TRBD1 (6 bases). The V end lost 4 bases, the J end lost 2 bases, and 13 bases lay between the germline ends. Germline lookup yields CDR1 SGHKS and CDR2 YYEKEE (reference sequence). This CDR3 has 14 amino acids. In nucleotides, the CDR3 is TGTGCCAGCAGCCCCCGGGACAACACCTACGAGCAGTACTTC. This sequence encodes CASSPRDNTYEQYF.

For the CDR3, the DNA is TGCGCCAGCAGCTTGGCCGGGACAGCCACCTACGAGCAGTACTTC. Protein product: CASSLAGTATYEQYF. J is TRBJ2-7 and V is TRBV5-1; 7 nucleotides match TRBD1. The CDR3 has 15 amino acids. Trimming at V came to 0 bases and at J to 2 bases, leaving 5 bases not matched to a gene. Germline V gene data show CDR1 as SGHRS and CDR2 as YFSETQ.

The sample holds one count of this clone. The V and J genes are TRBV6-1 and TRBJ1-5; TRBD1 aligns across 7 bases. The CDR3 loop spans 16 amino acids. V was pared by 4 bases and J by 3 bases, with 9 bases of the junction left unmatched. Germline CDR1 and CDR2: MNHNS and SASEGT. CDR3 residues: CASSATKGALNQPQHF. In DNA, the CDR3 is TGTGCCAGCAGTGCTACCAAGGGGGCCCTCAATCAGCCCCAGCATTTT.

This clone was observed a single time. V is TRBV25-1 and J is TRBJ1-2; D ambiguous. The CDR3 length is 14 residues. Germline CDR1 MGHDK, CDR2 SYGVNS. Trimming took off 6 bases at V and 4 bases at J, with 15 bases between the two ends. The CDR3 here is CASRERPPLYGYTF. In nucleotides, the CDR3 is TGTGCCAGCAGAGAGAGGCCACCCCTCTATGGCTACACCTTC.

The chain has TRBV19 and TRBJ2-5, with D tentatively TRBD1 (5 bases). The V end lost 4 bases, the J end lost 1 base, and 10 bases lay between the germline ends. CDR1 and CDR2 (germline): LNHDA, SQIVND (reference sequence). The CDR3 has 14 residues. CDR3 nucleotides: TGTGCCAGTAGTACAGTTAGGGGCCAAGAGACCCAGTACTTC. Protein: CASSTVRGQETQYF.

The chain is built from TRBV19 and TRBJ1-3, with 7 bases identical to TRBD1. This CDR3 has 15 residues. J was trimmed by 2 bases and V by 5 bases; bases with no gene match: 6. Germline V gene sequence: CDR1 LNHDA, CDR2 SQIVND (reference sequence). CDR3 coding DNA: TGTGCCAGTAGTCATCCACAGGGGACTGGAAACACCATATATTTT. Its translation is CASSHPQGTGNTIYF.

J is TRBJ2-7 and V is TRBV27; TRBD1 might be the D (5 bases). V lost 5 bases and J lost 2, with 16 bases in between. There are 15 residues in the CDR3. The germline gives CDR1 MNHEY, CDR2 SMNVEV (reference sequence). CDR3 nucleotides: TGTGCCAGCAGTGAAAGGTGGGGCGGTACCTACGAGCAGTACTTC. Its translation is CASSERWGGTYEQYF.

This clone was seen only a few times. The chain links TRBV6-1 to TRBJ1-5; possibly TRBD1 for D (6 bases). Germline CDR1 is MNHNS and CDR2 is SASEGT. Trimming took off 1 base at V and 7 bases at J, with 11 bases between the two ends. The length of the CDR3 is 14 residues. The DNA for the CDR3 is TGTGCCAGCAGTGAAGGAGGGGGAAAACAGCCCCAGCATTTT. Encoded protein: CASSEGGGKQPQHF.